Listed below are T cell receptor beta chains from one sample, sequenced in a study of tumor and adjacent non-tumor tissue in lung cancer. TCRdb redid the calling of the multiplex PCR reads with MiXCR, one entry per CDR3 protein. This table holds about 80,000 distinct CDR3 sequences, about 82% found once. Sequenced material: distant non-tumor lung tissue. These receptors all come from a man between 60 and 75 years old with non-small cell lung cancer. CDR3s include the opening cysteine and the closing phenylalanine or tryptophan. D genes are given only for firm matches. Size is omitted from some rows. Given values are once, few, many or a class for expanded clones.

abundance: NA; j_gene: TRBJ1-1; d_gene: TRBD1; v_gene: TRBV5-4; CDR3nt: TGTACCAGCAGCGCCGGTCGACAGGGACGAAGCGACAGTGAAGCTTTCTTT; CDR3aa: CTSSAGRQGRSDSEAFF
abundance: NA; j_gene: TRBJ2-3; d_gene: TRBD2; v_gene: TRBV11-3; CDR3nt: TGTGCCAGCGGCCTGTTAGCGGGGGAGACAACAGATACGCAGAATTTT; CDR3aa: CASGLLAGETTDTQNF
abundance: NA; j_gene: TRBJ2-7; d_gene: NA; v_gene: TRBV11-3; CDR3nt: TGTGCCACCAGCTTCGACGGGACCTACGAGCATTACTTC; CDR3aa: CATSFDGTYEHYF
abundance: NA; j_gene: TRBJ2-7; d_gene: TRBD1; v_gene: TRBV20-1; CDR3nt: TGTAGTGCGAGACAGGGGGCACACGAGCACTACTTC; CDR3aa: CSARQGAHEHYF
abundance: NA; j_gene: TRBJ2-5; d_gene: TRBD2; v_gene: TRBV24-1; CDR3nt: TGTGCCACCAGTGACTGGACTAGCGGGGGACACCAAGAGACCCAGTACTTC; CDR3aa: CATSDWTSGGHQETQYF
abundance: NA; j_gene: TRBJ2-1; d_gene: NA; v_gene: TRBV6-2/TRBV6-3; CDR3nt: TGTGCCAGCACCGACTGGAAAACCCGCAATGAGCAGTTCTTC; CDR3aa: CASTDWKTRNEQFF
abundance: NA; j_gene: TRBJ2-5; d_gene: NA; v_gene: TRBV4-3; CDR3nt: TGTACCAGCAGCCAAGATCCCGGAGAGACCCAGTACTTC; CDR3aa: CTSSQDPGETQYF
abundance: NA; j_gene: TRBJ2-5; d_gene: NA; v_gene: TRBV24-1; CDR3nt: TGTGCCACCAGTGATCTACAGGGTAGCCAAGAGACCCAGTACTTC; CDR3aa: CATSDLQGSQETQYF
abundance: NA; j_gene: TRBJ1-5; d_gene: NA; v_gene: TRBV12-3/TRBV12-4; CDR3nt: TGTGCCAGTAGTTTGGACGGGGCTGGACAGCCCCAGCATTTT; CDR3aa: CASSLDGAGQPQHF
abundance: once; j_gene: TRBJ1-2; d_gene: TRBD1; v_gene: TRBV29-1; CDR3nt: TGTAGCCTTGGACAGGGCGGGGACTACACCTTC; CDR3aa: CSLGQGGDYTF
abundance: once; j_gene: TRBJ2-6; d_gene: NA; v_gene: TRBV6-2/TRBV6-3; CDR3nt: TGTGGCAGTAGCGACAGCTCTGGGGCCAACGTCCTGACTTTC; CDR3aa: CGSSDSSGANVLTF
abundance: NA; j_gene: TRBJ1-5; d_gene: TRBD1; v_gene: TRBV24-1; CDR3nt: TGTGCCTCTGGGGGGGGACAGGGGAGCCAGCCCCAGCATTTT; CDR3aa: CASGGGQGSQPQHF
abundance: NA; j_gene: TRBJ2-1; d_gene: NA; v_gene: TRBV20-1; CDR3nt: TGCAGTGCTAGCGTGGGGATGCATGGCAATGAGCAGTTCTTC; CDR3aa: CSASVGMHGNEQFF
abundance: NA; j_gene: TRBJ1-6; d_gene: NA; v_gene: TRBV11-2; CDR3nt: TGTGCCAGCAGCTTACGAGGGGACAATAATTTACCCCTCCACTTC; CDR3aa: CASSLRGDNNLPLHF